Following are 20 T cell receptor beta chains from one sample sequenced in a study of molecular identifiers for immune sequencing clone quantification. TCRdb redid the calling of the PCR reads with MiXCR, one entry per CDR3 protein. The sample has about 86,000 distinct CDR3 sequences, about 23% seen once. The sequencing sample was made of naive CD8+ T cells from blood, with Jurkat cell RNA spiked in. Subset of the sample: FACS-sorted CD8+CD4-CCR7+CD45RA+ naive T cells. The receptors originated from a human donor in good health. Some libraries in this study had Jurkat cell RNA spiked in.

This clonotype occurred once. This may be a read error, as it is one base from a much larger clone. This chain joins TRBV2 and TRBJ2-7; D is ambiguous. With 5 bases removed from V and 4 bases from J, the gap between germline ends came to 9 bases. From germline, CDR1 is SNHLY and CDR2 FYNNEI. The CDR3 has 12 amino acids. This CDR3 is CASSPVTYEQYF. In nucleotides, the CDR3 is TGTGCCAGCAGTCCGGTGACTTACGAGCAGTACTTC.

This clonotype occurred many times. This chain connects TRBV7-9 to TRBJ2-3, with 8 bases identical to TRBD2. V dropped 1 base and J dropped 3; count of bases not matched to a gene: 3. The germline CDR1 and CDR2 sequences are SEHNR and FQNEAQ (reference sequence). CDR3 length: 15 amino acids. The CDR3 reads CASSLGGGGTDTQYF. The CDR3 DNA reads TGTGCCAGCAGCTTAGGGGGCGGGGGGACAGATACGCAGTATTTT.

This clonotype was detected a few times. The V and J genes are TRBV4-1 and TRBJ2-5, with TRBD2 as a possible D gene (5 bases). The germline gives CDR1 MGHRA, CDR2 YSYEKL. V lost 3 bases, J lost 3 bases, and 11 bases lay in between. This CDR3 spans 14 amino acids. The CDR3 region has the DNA TGCGCCAGCAGCCACGCGAACGGGGAAGAGACCCAGTACTTC. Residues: CASSHANGEETQYF.

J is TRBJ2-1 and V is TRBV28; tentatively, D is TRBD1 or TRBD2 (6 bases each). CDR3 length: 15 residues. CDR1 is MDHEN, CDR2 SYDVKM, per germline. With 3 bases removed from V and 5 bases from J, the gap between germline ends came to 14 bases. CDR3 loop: CASSFRGLRDNEQFF. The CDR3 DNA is TGTGCCAGCAGTTTCAGGGGACTGAGAGACAATGAGCAGTTCTTC.

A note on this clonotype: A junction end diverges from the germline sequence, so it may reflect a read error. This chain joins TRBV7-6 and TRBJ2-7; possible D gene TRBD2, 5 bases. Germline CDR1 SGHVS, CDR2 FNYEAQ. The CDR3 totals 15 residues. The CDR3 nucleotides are TGCGCCAGCAGCCCGAGCGGATACAGCTCCTCCGAGCAGTACTTC. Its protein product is CASSPSGYSSSEQYF.

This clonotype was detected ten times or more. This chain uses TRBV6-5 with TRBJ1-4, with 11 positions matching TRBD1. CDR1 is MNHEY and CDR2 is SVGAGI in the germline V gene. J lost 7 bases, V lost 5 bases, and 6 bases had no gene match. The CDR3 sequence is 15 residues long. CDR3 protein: CASSTGQGAREKLFF. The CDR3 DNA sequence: TGTGCCAGCAGTACCGGACAGGGGGCACGTGAAAAACTGTTTTTT.

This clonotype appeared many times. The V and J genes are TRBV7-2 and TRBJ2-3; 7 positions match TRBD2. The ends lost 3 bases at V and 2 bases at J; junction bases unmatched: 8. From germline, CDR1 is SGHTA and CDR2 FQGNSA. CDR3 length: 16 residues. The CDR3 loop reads CASSFWASGSTDTQYF. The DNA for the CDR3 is TGTGCCAGCAGCTTTTGGGCTAGCGGTTCCACAGATACGCAGTATTTT.

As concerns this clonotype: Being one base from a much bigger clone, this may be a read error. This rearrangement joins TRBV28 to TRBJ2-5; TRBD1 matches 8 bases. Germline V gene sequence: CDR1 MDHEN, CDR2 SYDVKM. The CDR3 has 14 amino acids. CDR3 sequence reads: CARSFPGGEETQYF. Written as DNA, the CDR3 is TGTGCCCGCAGTTTTCCAGGGGGCGAAGAGACCCAGTACTTC.

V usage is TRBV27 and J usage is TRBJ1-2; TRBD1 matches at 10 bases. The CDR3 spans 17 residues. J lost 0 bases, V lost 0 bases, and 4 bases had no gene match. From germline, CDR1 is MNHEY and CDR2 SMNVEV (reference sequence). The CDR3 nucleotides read TGTGCCAGCAGTTTATCAGGGACAGGGGTTGCTAACTATGGCTACACCTTC. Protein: CASSLSGTGVANYGYTF.

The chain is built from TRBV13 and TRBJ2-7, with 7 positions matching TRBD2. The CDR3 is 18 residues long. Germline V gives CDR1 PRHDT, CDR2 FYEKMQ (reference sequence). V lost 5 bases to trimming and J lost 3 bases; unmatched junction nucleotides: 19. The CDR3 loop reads CASSLMTLAAEKYYEQYF. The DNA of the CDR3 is TGTGCCAGCAGCCTCATGACTCTAGCGGCAGAAAAATACTACGAGCAGTACTTC.

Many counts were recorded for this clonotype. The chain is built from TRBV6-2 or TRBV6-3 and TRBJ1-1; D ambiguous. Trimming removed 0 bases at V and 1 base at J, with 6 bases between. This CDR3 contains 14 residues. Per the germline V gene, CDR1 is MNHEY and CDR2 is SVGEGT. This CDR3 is CASSYSRGNTEAFF. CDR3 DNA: TGTGCCAGCAGTTACTCTAGAGGGAACACTGAAGCTTTCTTT.

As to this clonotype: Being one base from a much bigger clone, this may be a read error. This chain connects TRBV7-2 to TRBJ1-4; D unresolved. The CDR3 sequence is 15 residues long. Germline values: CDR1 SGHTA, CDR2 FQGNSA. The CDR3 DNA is TGTGCCCGCAGCTTAGTTCGGTCAATTAATGAAAAACTGTTTTTT. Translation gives CARSLVRSINEKLFF. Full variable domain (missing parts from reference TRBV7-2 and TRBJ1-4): GAGVSQSPSNKVTEKGKDVELRCDPISGHTALYWYRQSLGQGLEFLIYFQGNSAPDKSGLPSDRFSAERTGGSVSTLTIQRTQQEDSAVYLCARSLVRSINEKLFFGSGTQLSVL.

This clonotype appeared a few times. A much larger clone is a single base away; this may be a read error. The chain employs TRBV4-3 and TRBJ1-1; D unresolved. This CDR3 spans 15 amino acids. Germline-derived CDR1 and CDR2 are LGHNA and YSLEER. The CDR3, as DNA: TGCGCCAGCAGCCAAGACAGAACCCTAAACACTGAAGCTCTCTTT. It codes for CASSQDRTLNTEALF.

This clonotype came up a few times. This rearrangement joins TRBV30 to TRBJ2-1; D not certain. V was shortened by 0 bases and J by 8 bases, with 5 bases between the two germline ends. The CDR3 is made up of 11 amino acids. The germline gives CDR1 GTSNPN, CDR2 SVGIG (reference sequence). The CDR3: CAWSVSYEQFF. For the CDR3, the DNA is TGTGCCTGGAGTGTATCATATGAGCAGTTCTTC.

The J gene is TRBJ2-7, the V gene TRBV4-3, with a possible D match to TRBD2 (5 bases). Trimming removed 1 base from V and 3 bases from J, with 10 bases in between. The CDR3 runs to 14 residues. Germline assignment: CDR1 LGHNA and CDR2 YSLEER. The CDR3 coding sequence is TGCGCCAGCAGCCAAGGGGGAGACTACTACGAGCAGTACTTC. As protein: CASSQGGDYYEQYF.

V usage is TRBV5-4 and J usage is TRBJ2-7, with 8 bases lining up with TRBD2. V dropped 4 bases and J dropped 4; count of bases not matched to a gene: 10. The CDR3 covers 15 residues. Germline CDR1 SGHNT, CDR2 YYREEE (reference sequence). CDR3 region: CASSPEAGELYEQYF. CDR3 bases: TGTGCCAGCAGCCCTGAAGCGGGAGAGTTGTACGAGCAGTACTTC.

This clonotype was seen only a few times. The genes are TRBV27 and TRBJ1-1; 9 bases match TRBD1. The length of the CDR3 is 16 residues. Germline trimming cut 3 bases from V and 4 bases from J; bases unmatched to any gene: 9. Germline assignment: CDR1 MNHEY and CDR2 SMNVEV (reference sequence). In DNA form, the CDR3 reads TGTGCCAGCAGTTTTCTGGGGGACAGGGCTACCACTGAAGCTTTCTTT. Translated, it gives CASSFLGDRATTEAFF.

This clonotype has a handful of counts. The CDR3 reads CASSQGSVTEAFF. The CDR3 DNA reads as TGCGCCAGCAGCCAAGGTTCCGTCACTGAAGCTTTCTTT. The chain couples TRBV4-1 to TRBJ1-1; no clear D. CDR1 and CDR2 (germline): MGHRA, YSYEKL. The CDR3 length is 13 residues. V lost 1 base, J lost 4 bases, and 7 bases lay in between.

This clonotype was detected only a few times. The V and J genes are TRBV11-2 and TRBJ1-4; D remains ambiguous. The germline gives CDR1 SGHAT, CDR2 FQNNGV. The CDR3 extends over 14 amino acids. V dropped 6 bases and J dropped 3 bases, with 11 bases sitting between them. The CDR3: CASSPDRANEKLFF. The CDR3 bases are TGTGCCAGCAGTCCGGACCGCGCTAATGAAAAACTGTTTTTT.

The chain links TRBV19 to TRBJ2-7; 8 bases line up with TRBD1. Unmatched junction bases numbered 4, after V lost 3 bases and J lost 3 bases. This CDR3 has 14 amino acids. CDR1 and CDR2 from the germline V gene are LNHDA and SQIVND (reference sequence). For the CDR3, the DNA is TGTGCCAGTAGTATCGGGACAGGAAACTACGAGCAGTACTTC. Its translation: CASSIGTGNYEQYF.